The following is a T cell receptor (beta chain) sequence with its context. Its antigen is as yet unknown. Profiled with immunoSEQ multiplex PCR; TCRdb holds only in-frame clones, not every one. The data hold under 100,000 clones, with roughly nine tenths observed a single time. The data originate from a study of T cell responses to AZD1222 COVID-19 vaccine. Trimming removed 3 bases from V and 2 bases from J; junction bases left unmatched: 7. The germline V gene encodes CDR1 LGHDT and CDR2 YNNKEL (reference sequence). The CDR3 runs to 16 residues. Study-wide results and limits: Clonal diversity was possibly underestimated, and white British individuals and females predominated among donors. Unmutated regions of variants are reportedly targeted by nearly half of spike-specific TCRs. There were vaccine-associated CD4 TCRs across spike, dominant at 160-218 and 743-854. Following two doses of AZD1222, Spike-specific TCR breadth and depth rose.

This sequence originates from an adult who received the AZD1222 COVID-19 vaccine. The sample here was peripheral blood, taken 28 days after the second AZD1222 dose. The rearrangement links TRBV3-1 (or the pseudogene TRBV3-2) to TRBJ2-1; 7 positions agree with TRBD2. The CDR3 here is CASSQDGLVTYNEQFF. The CDR3 DNA reads TGTGCCAGCAGCCAGGATGGACTAGTGACCTACAATGAGCAGTTCTTC.